These 14 T cell receptor beta chains were all obtained from the same sample, sequenced in a study of technical replicates of blood from a few donors. Data came from immunoSEQ multiplex PCR; TCRdb stores just in-frame clones and leaves some out. Of about 99,000 clones listed, 95% are singletons. Sequencing was carried out using T cells isolated from PBMCs. Receptors originate from a human donor in good health.

The chain employs TRBV4-1 and TRBJ1-6; tentative D call: TRBD1 (5 bases). This CDR3 is built from 17 residues. The V end lost 3 bases, the J end lost 5 bases, and 17 bases lay between the germline ends. CDR1 and CDR2 (germline): MGHRA, YSYEKL. CDR3 sequence: CASSQGPQGRNNSPLHF. Here the CDR3 DNA reads TGCGCCAGCAGCCAGGGTCCCCAGGGTAGGAATAATTCACCCCTCCACTTT.

The chain carries TRBV7-2 and TRBJ2-5; no clear D. From germline, CDR1 is SGHTA and CDR2 FQGNSA. V was clipped by 5 bases and J by 5 bases, with 12 bases between them. CDR3 size: 13 residues. CDR3 DNA: TGTGCCAGCAGCCAAGGAGTCCGCGAGACCCAGTACTTC. This encodes CASSQGVRETQYF.

CDR3 in amino acids: CASSDWGTENIQYF. CDR3 DNA: TGTGCCAGCAGTGACTGGGGGACAGAAAACATTCAGTACTTC. This chain connects TRBV6-4 to TRBJ2-4, with 7 bases identical to TRBD1. The CDR3 has 14 amino acids. Germline CDR1 MRHNA, CDR2 SNTAGT. Germline trimming cut 1 base from V and 5 bases from J; bases unmatched to any gene: 2.

The chain combines TRBV27 with TRBJ2-2; D possibly corresponds to TRBD2 (5 bases). CDR1 MNHEY and CDR2 SMNVEV come from the germline V gene (reference sequence). The CDR3 totals 16 residues. Trimming stripped 6 bases from V and 3 bases from J, with 17 bases between. This CDR3 reads CASSRGSPPYTGELFF. CDR3 bases: TGTGCCAGCAGCAGAGGGTCTCCACCCTACACCGGGGAGCTGTTTTTT.

The gene calls are TRBV13 and TRBJ2-7; a possible D gene is TRBD2 (5 bases). CDR3 size: 13 residues. Looked up from germline, CDR1 is PRHDT and CDR2 is FYEKMQ (reference sequence). V was clipped by 5 bases and J by 5 bases, with 13 bases between them. CDR3 in amino acids: CASSLRGINEQYF. The CDR3 DNA reads TGTGCCAGCAGCCTCAGAGGGATCAACGAGCAGTACTTC. Full variable domain (outside the CDR3, taken from reference TRBV13 and TRBJ2-7): AAGVIQSPRHLIKEKRETATLKCYPIPRHDTVYWYQQGPGQDPQFLISFYEKMQSDKGSIPDRFSAQQFSDYHSELNMSSLELGDSALYFCASSLRGINEQYFGPGTRLTVT.

This clone was found once. V gene TRBV27 combines with J gene TRBJ2-3, with TRBD1 matching over 9 bases. Unmatched junction bases numbered 3, after V lost 4 bases and J lost 7 bases. CDR3 length equals 13 residues. CDR1 and CDR2 from the germline V gene are MNHEY and SMNVEV (reference sequence). CDR3 sequence (DNA): TGTGCCAGCAGTTCACAGGGGGCTAATACGCAGTATTTT. Amino acid sequence: CASSSQGANTQYF.

The chain couples TRBV10-2 to TRBJ1-3, with 7 nucleotides matching TRBD1. CDR1 WSHSY and CDR2 SAAADI come from the germline V gene. V gave up 6 bases and J gave up 3 bases; unmatched junction bases: 5. The CDR3 sequence is 14 residues long. The DNA for the CDR3 is TGCGCCAGCAGACAGACAGGGTTTGGAAACACCATATATTTT. Its translation is CASRQTGFGNTIYF.

The V call is TRBV14, the J call TRBJ2-1; 12 nucleotides align to TRBD2. The CDR3 length is 15 residues. V shed 6 bases, J shed 5 bases, and the junction held 5 bases outside the gene matches. CDR1 is SGHDN, CDR2 FVKESK, per germline. The CDR3 nucleotides are TGTGCCAGCAGTCGGGGACTAGCGGGCCACAATGAGCAGTTCTTC. Protein: CASSRGLAGHNEQFF.

V is TRBV7-2 and J is TRBJ2-5; 7 positions match TRBD2. The germline V gene encodes CDR1 SGHTA and CDR2 FQGNSA. With V trimmed by 10 bases and J by 5 bases, 10 bases remained unmatched. The CDR3 spans 13 residues. CDR3: CATGGGSRETQYF. The CDR3, as DNA: TGTGCCACGGGCGGGGGTTCGCGGGAGACCCAGTACTTC. Variable domain in full (rest from reference TRBV7-2 and TRBJ2-5): GAGVSQSPSNKVTEKGKDVELRCDPISGHTALYWYRQSLGQGLEFLIYFQGNSAPDKSGLPSDRFSAERTGGSVSTLTIQRTQQEDSAVYLCATGGGSRETQYFGPGTRLLVL.

This rearrangement joins TRBV5-4 to TRBJ2-3; TRBD2 matches at 12 bases. Looked up from germline, CDR1 is SGHNT and CDR2 is YYREEE (reference sequence). The V segment lost 4 bases and the J segment 6 bases; nucleotides outside the gene matches: 6. The CDR3 length is 15 residues. The CDR3 DNA is TGTGCCAGCAGCGGCGCCACTAGCGGGAGGGATACGCAGTATTTT. It codes for CASSGATSGRDTQYF.

This clone has only one observation. The chain recombines TRBV7-9 with TRBJ1-1; no firm D call. Germline assignment: CDR1 SEHNR and CDR2 FQNEAQ (reference sequence). Trimming left V 3 bases short and J 8 bases short, with 10 bases between. There are 12 residues in the CDR3. The CDR3 DNA follows: TGTGCCAGCAGCTTGGCGACTCCAGAAGCTTTCTTT. Translation: CASSLATPEAFF.

The chain has TRBV29-1 and TRBJ2-1; 8 bases match TRBD2. The CDR3 loop spans 14 amino acids. Germline V gene sequence: CDR1 SQVTM, CDR2 ANQGSEA. V lost 2 bases and J lost 7; bases outside the gene matches: 7. CDR3 DNA: TGCAGCGTTGAACGGAGCGGGGGTGGAAATGAGCAGTTCTTC. It encodes CSVERSGGGNEQFF.

The rearrangement uses TRBV13 and TRBJ2-7; possible D gene TRBD2, 5 bases. The CDR3 runs 12 residues. The germline V and J ends were trimmed by 3 bases and 6 bases, with 9 bases remaining between them. From germline, CDR1 is PRHDT and CDR2 FYEKMQ (reference sequence). This CDR3 is CASSFRRGEQYF. As DNA, the CDR3 is TGTGCCAGCAGCTTTCGCCGGGGCGAGCAGTACTTC.

In nucleotides, the CDR3 is TGTGCCAGCAGTTACAACACGAACACTGAAGCTTTCTTT. The encoded protein is CASSYNTNTEAFF. The V gene is TRBV6-5, the J gene TRBJ1-1; no clear D. V lost 2 bases and J lost 1, with 5 bases in between. Germline values: CDR1 MNHEY, CDR2 SVGAGI. There are 13 residues in the CDR3.